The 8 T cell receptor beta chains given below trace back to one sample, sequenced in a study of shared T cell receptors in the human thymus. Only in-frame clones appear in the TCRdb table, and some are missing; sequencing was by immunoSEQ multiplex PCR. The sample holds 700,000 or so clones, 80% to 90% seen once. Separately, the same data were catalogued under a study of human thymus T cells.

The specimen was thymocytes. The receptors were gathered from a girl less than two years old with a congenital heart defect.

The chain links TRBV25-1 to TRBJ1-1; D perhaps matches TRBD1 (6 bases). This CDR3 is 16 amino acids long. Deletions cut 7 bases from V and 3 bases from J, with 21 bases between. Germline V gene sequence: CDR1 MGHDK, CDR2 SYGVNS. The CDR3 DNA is TGTGCCAGCAAACTCGGGGACACCTCATCGGACACTGAAGCTTTCTTT. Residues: CASKLGDTSSDTEAFF.

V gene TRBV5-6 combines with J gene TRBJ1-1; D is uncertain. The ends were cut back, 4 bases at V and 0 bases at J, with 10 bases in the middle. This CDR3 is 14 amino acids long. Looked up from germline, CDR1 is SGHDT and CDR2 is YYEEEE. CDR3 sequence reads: CASSPLRVNTEAFF. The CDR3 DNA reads TGTGCCAGCAGCCCCTTACGGGTGAACACTGAAGCTTTCTTT.

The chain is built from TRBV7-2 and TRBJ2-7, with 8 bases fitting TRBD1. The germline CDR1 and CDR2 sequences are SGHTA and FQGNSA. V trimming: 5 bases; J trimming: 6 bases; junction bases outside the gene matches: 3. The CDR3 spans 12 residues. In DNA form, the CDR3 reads TGTGCCAGCAGCACCGACAGGGGCGAGCAGTACTTC. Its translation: CASSTDRGEQYF.

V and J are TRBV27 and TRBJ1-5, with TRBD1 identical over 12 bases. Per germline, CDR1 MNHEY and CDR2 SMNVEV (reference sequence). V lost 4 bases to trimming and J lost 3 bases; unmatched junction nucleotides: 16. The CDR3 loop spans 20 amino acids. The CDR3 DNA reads TGTGCCAGCAGTTCCTGGAAGGGGGGACAGGGGGCACTTTACAATCAGCCCCAGCATTTT. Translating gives CASSSWKGGQGALYNQPQHF.

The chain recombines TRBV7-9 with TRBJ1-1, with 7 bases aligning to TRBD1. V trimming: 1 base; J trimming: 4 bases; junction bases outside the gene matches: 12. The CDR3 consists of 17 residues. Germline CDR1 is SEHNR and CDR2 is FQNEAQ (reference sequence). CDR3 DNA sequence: TGTGCCAGCAGCTTAGAGAAGGGGGCCGGGGTGAGCACTGAAGCTTTCTTT. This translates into CASSLEKGAGVSTEAFF.

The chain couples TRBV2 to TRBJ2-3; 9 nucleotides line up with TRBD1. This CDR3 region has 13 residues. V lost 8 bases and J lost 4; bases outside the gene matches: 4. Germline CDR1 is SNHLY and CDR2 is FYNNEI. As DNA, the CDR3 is TGTGCCAGCCCGACAGGGGGTCCAGATACGCAGTATTTT. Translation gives CASPTGGPDTQYF.

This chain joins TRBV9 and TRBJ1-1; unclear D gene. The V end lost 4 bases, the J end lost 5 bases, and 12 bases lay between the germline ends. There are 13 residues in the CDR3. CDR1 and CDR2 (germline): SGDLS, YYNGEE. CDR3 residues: CASSQRGNTEAFF. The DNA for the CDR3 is TGTGCCAGCAGCCAAAGAGGTAATACTGAAGCTTTCTTT.

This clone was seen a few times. Here the CDR3 reads CASSMEPGKFSNQPQHF. The CDR3 coding sequence is TGTGCCAGTAGTATGGAACCCGGGAAATTTAGCAATCAGCCCCAGCATTTT. The chain uses TRBV19 and TRBJ1-5, with unresolved D. The length of the CDR3 is 17 residues. V gave up 3 bases and J gave up 0 bases, with 15 bases separating them. Germline-derived CDR1 and CDR2 are LNHDA and SQIVND (reference sequence).